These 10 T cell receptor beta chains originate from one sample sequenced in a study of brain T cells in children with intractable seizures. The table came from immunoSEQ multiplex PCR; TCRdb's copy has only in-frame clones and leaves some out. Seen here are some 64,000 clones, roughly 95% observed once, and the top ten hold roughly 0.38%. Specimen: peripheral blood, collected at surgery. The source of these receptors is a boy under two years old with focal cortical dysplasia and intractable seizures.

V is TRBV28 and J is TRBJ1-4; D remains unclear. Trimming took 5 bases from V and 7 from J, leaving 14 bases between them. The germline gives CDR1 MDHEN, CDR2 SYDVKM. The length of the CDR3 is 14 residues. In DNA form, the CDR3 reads TGTGCCAGCAGTCTTCGGTATTGGGGTGAAAAACTGTTTTTT. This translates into CASSLRYWGEKLFF.

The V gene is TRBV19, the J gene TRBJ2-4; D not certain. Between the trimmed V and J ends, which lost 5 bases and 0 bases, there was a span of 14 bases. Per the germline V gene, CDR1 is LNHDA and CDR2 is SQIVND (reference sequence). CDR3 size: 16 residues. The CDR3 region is CASSHRASLAKNIQYF. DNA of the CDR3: TGTGCCAGTAGTCACCGGGCGTCCTTAGCCAAAAACATTCAGTACTTC.

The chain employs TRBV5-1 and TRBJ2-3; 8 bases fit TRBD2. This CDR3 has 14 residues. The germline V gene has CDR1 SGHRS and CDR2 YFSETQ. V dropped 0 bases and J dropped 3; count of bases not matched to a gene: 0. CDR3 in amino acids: CASSLERGTDTQYF. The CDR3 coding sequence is TGCGCCAGCAGCTTGGAGCGGGGGACAGATACGCAGTATTTT.

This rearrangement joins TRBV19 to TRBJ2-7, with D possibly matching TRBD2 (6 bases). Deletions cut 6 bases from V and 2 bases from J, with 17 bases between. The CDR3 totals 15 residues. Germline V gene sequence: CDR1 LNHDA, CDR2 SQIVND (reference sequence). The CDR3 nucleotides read TGTGCCAGTAGCGACTTTGGGGGGACCCCCTACGAGCAGTACTTC. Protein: CASSDFGGTPYEQYF.

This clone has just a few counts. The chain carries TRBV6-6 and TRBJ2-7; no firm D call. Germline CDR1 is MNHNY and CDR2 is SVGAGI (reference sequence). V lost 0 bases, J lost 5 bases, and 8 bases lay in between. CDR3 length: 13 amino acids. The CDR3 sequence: CASSYSSGHEQYF. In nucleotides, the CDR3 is TGTGCCAGCAGTTACTCGAGTGGCCACGAGCAGTACTTC.

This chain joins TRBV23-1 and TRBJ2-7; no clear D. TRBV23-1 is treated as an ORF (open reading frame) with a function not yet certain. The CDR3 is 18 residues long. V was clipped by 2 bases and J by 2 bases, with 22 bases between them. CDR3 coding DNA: TGCGCCAGCAGTCAAACCTTTAAGTACGTGGTGTGGACCTACGAGCAGTACTTC. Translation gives CASSQTFKYVVWTYEQYF.

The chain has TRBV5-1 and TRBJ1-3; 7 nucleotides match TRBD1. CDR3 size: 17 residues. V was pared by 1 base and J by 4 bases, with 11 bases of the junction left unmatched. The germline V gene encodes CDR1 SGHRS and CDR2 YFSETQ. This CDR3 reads CASSLMTGRMIGNTIYF. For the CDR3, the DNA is TGCGCCAGCAGCTTGATGACAGGGAGAATGATCGGAAACACCATATATTTT. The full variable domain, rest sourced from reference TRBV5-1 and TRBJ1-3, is KAGVTQTPRYLIKTRGQQVTLSCSPISGHRSVSWYQQTPGQGLQFLFEYFSETQRNKGNFPGRFSGRQFSNSRSEMNVSTLELGDSALYLCASSLMTGRMIGNTIYFGEGSWLTVV.

CDR3 loop: CASSQTGGHTYEQYF. In DNA form, the CDR3 reads TGTGCCAGCAGTCAAACAGGGGGACACACCTACGAGCAGTACTTC. The chain is built from TRBV6-5 and TRBJ2-7; TRBD1 matches 8 bases. Germline assignment: CDR1 MNHEY and CDR2 SVGAGI. The CDR3 extends over 15 amino acids. J lost 2 bases, V lost 5 bases, and 8 bases had no gene match.

CDR3 sequence (DNA): TGTGCCAGCAGCTTTACGCCATGGGGGGAGCTGTTTTTT. It translates to CASSFTPWGELFF. The J gene is TRBJ2-2, the V gene TRBV7-8; D gene unclear. Trimming cost V 3 bases and J 8 bases, with 10 bases left between them. The CDR3 runs to 13 residues. Germline V lookup: CDR1 SGHVS, CDR2 FQNEAQ.

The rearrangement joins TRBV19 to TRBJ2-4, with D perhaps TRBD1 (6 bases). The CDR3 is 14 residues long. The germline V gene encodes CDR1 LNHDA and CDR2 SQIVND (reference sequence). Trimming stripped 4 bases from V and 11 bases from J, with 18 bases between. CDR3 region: CASSTTGHKSLQYF. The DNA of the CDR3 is TGTGCCAGTAGTACGACAGGTCACAAAAGCCTTCAGTACTTC.